Sequencing of this TCR beta chain was carried out in a study of blood T cell repertoires in COVID-19. Study context: The origin of the acute and convalescent COVID-19 samples was the United States, Italy and Spain. T cells, B-cell-depleted T cells, or PBMCs supplied cDNA or gDNA.

Sequencing was performed with immunoSEQ multiplex PCR; in TCRdb, only in-frame clones are kept and a portion is missing. This table holds approximately 93,000 clones, roughly 78% found once. This clone has just a few counts. The CDR3 has 14 amino acids. Trimming stripped 5 bases from V and 7 bases from J, with 15 bases between. The germline CDR1 and CDR2 sequences are SNHLY and FYNNEI. V usage is TRBV2 and J usage is TRBJ2-1; tentatively, D is TRBD1 (5 bases). The TCR sequence derives from a woman of 80 years or more with acute or convalescent COVID-19. Sequenced sample: peripheral blood. The CDR3 protein is CASSSDLSGNEQFF. In DNA, the CDR3 is TGTGCCAGCAGTTCGGATCTTTCAGGGAATGAGCAGTTCTTC.